This TCR beta chain was documented in a study of vaccination effects on CD4 cells after COVID-19. The overall study: Pools of viral peptides were used by the ViraFEST assay to expand antigen-specific CD4+ T cells ahead of sequencing. Post-vaccine specimens were collected at a median of 72 days following the second dose.

Germline CDR1 reads LNHNV; CDR2 reads YYDKDF (reference sequence). The CDR3 runs 18 residues. Unmatched junction bases numbered 17, after V lost 5 bases and J lost 9 bases. Cultured cells yielded isolated CD4+ T cells after roughly 11 days. This person caught SARS-CoV-2 sometime from March to December 2020, and PCR testing confirmed the infection. Participants completed two doses of the BNT162b2 or mRNA-1273 vaccine. Concerning this clone: Its antigen is not identified.

Clones were sequenced by immunoSEQ multiplex PCR, and TCRdb holds only the in-frame ones, with some missing. The sample lists 40,000 to 55,000 clones; around 76% were seen once. The receptor's source is a human donor who had a prior SARS-CoV-2 infection. The chain uses TRBV15 and TRBJ2-1, with TRBD2 matching 12 bases. The material sequenced was CD4+ T cells from PBMCs cultured without peptide, taken after COVID-19 vaccination. The CDR3 is CATSPGFSLAGGLGEQFF. The CDR3 DNA sequence: TGTGCCACCAGCCCGGGGTTTTCACTAGCGGGAGGTTTGGGTGAGCAGTTCTTC. The full variable domain, rest sourced from reference TRBV15 and TRBJ2-1, is DAMVIQNPRYQVTQFGKPVTLSCSQTLNHNVMYWYQQKSSQAPKLLFHYYDKDFNNEADTPDNFQSRRPNTSFCFLDIRSPGLGDTAMYLCATSPGFSLAGGLGEQFFGPGTRLTVL.